This entry lists 9 T cell receptor beta chains sequenced from one sample in a study of pediatric ulcerative colitis. Profiling relied on immunoSEQ multiplex PCR, and the TCRdb table lists in-frame clones only, not all of them. The table includes tens of thousands of clones, about 90% detected once. What was sequenced was blood. Receptors were obtained from a boy younger than 18 who was a control in a study of pediatric ulcerative colitis.

The chain couples TRBV23-1 to TRBJ1-2; D uncertain. TRBV23-1 is an open reading frame, and its role is uncertain. This CDR3 comprises 17 residues. V lost 0 bases, J lost 6 bases, and 20 bases lay in between. The DNA for the CDR3 is TGCGCCAGCAGTCAATCCCTGTTTACGCATCCCGGTGATGGCTACACCTTC. Its protein is CASSQSLFTHPGDGYTF.

The chain couples TRBV25-1 to TRBJ1-1; a weak D match, TRBD1 (5 bases). There are 12 residues in the CDR3. From germline, CDR1 is MGHDK and CDR2 SYGVNS. Trimming removed 6 bases from V and 6 bases from J, with 11 bases in between. In DNA, the CDR3 is TGTGCCAGCAGCCTCGGGGGGGCTGAAGCTTTCTTT. It codes for CASSLGGAEAFF.

The V and J genes are TRBV21-1 and TRBJ2-7; the D call in the table, TRBD2, was not verified against the DNA. TRBV21-1 is deemed a pseudogene. This CDR3 is built from 18 residues. CDR3 coding DNA: TGTGCCAGCAGCACGTGGACAGCAAGCGGGGAGGAATCCTACGAGCAGTACTTC. This sequence encodes CASSTWTASGEESYEQYF.

The chain uses TRBV7-3 and TRBJ2-3; 12 bases are shared with TRBD2. This CDR3 has 17 residues. The trim removed 8 bases at V and 8 bases at J, leaving 17 bases unmatched. Looked up from germline, CDR1 is SGHTA and CDR2 is FQGTGA. The CDR3 region has the DNA TGTGCCAGCCCCGAGGGCCCGACTAGCGGGAGTTTTTCTACGCAGTATTTT. Amino acids: CASPEGPTSGSFSTQYF.

This clone has only one observation. The chain carries TRBV19 and TRBJ2-5; D is undetermined. Germline V CDR1 and CDR2: LNHDA, SQIVND (reference sequence). The CDR3 loop spans 14 amino acids. V was clipped by 3 bases and J by 5 bases, with 13 bases between them. The CDR3 reads CASSILGQRETQYF. CDR3 nucleotides: TGTGCCAGTAGTATTTTAGGGCAGCGTGAGACCCAGTACTTC.

This clone has a handful of counts. This rearrangement joins TRBV7-9 to TRBJ2-7; D gene uncertain. Germline CDR1 and CDR2: SEHNR and FQNEAQ (reference sequence). This CDR3 region has 11 residues. V lost 5 bases and J lost 2, with 4 bases in between. This CDR3 reads CASSLTYEQYF. The CDR3 nucleotides read TGTGCCAGCAGCCTAACCTACGAGCAGTACTTC.

V is TRBV9 and J is TRBJ1-3, with a tentative D call TRBD1 (6 bases). V was pared by 0 bases and J by 1 base, with 11 bases between. This CDR3 region has 16 residues. Germline assignment: CDR1 SGDLS and CDR2 YYNGEE. The CDR3 DNA reads TGTGCCAGCAGCGTAGCGGGGGCGCATTCTGGAAACACCATATATTTT. This gives the protein CASSVAGAHSGNTIYF.

V and J are TRBV9 and TRBJ1-4; 8 bases match TRBD1. Germline CDR1 reads SGDLS; CDR2 reads YYNGEE. The CDR3 is made up of 15 amino acids. With V trimmed by 3 bases and J by 0 bases, 1 base remained unmatched. CDR3 amino acids: CASSATGATNEKLFF. CDR3 sequence (DNA): TGTGCCAGCAGCGCGACAGGGGCAACTAATGAAAAACTGTTTTTT. Filled out from reference TRBV9 and TRBJ1-4, the complete variable domain reads DSGVTQTPKHLITATGQRVTLRCSPRSGDLSVYWYQQSLDQGLQFLIQYYNGEERAKGNILERFSAQQFPDLHSELNLSSLELGDSALYFCASSATGATNEKLFFGSGTQLSVL.

This chain links TRBV6-1 with TRBJ2-5; TRBD1 might be the D (6 bases). CDR3 length: 12 residues. Looked up from germline, CDR1 is MNHNS and CDR2 is SASEGT. V shed 5 bases and J shed 5 bases, with 9 bases lying between them. The CDR3 sequence is CASSLDRETQYF. The CDR3 DNA follows: TGTGCCAGCAGTCTCGACAGGGAGACCCAGTACTTC.